Following are 22 T cell receptor beta chains from one sample sequenced in a study of CD8 T cells in ankylosing spondylitis (dated by TCRdb to between 2016 and 2019). Receptor libraries were prepared by 5' RACE. For sequencing, an Illumina HiSeq 2500 was employed. TCRdb reprocessed the public reads (quality trimming at Q25 with fastp, clone calling with MiXCR) and kept in-frame beta chains. Rows with a matching CDR3 protein are joined into one entry that keeps the most common DNA and genes. This sample comprises about 190,000 distinct CDR3 sequences, 10% to 15% of them detected only once. The ten largest clones represent about 11% of the sample. Sample: blood, either unsorted or a sorted T cell fraction (not recorded which). The receptors here all came from a female donor with ankylosing spondylitis or in good health (not recorded which).

This clonotype appeared a few times. This rearrangement joins TRBV7-2 to TRBJ2-3; maybe TRBD1 (5 bases). CDR1 SGHTA and CDR2 FQGNSA come from the germline V gene. CDR3 length: 15 amino acids. With 5 bases removed from V and 7 bases from J, the gap between germline ends came to 19 bases. CDR3 sequence (DNA): TGTGCCAGCAGCAAAGGGGTCGAAGCCTTCAATACGCAGTATTTT. Its translation: CASSKGVEAFNTQYF.

In its sample, this clonotype was seen a few times. This chain connects TRBV20-1 to TRBJ2-7; D remains ambiguous. The CDR3 is 16 residues long. V lost 0 bases and J lost 0, with 15 bases in between. The germline V gene encodes CDR1 DFQATT and CDR2 SNEGSKA (reference sequence). The CDR3 sequence is CSARDLTSYSSYEQYF. CDR3 DNA: TGCAGTGCTAGAGATCTCACATCGTATAGCTCCTACGAGCAGTACTTC.

This clonotype was seen ten or more times. The chain links TRBV5-1 to TRBJ2-1, with D maybe TRBD1 (5 bases). CDR3 size: 16 residues. Trimming left V 0 bases short and J 10 bases short, with 20 bases between. Germline V gene lookup returns CDR1 SGHRS and CDR2 YFSETQ. The CDR3 nucleotides are TGCGCCAGCAGCTTGGCTGGTGCTCTGGGGCTCGGCGAGCAGTTCTTC. Its protein is CASSLAGALGLGEQFF.

Ten or more counts support this clonotype. This chain links TRBV7-9 with TRBJ2-7, with a weak D call TRBD2 (6 bases). CDR1 SEHNR and CDR2 FQNEAQ come from the germline V gene (reference sequence). V lost 6 bases and J lost 6, with 15 bases in between. This CDR3 comprises 13 residues. Here the CDR3 reads CASRGGAGIEQYF. DNA for the CDR3: TGTGCCAGCAGAGGAGGGGCGGGGATCGAGCAGTACTTC.

This clonotype was detected many times. The gene calls are TRBV12-3 or TRBV12-4 and TRBJ1-3; D remains unclear. CDR3 length equals 13 residues. V lost 6 bases and J lost 0, with 6 bases in between. CDR3 sequence: CASSRNSGNTIYF. CDR3 coding DNA: TGTGCCAGCAGCAGGAACTCTGGAAACACCATATATTTT.

This clonotype was seen more than once but under ten times. This chain joins TRBV6-5 and TRBJ2-1; 7 bases are a match to TRBD2. Germline lookup yields CDR1 MNHEY and CDR2 SVGAGI. This CDR3 contains 15 residues. V shed 0 bases, J shed 9 bases, and the junction held 8 bases outside the gene matches. DNA of the CDR3: TGTGCCAGCAGTTACTCGAAGGGACTATCGGGTGAGCAGTTCTTC. As protein: CASSYSKGLSGEQFF.

This clonotype was detected many times. The V call is TRBV12-3 or TRBV12-4, the J call TRBJ1-3; 11 nucleotides agree with TRBD1. The trim removed 5 bases at V and 0 bases at J, leaving 0 bases unmatched. The CDR3 is 15 residues long. For the CDR3, the DNA is TGTGCCAGCAGTGGGACAGGGGGCTCTGGAAACACCATATATTTT. Encoded protein: CASSGTGGSGNTIYF.

This clonotype was picked up a small number of times. V usage is TRBV5-1 and J usage is TRBJ2-3; 10 nucleotides agree with TRBD2. The CDR3 covers 14 residues. Looked up from germline, CDR1 is SGHRS and CDR2 is YFSETQ. Trimming cost V 9 bases and J 0 bases; bases outside gene matches: 4. The CDR3 protein is CATRTSGSTDTQYF. The CDR3 region has the DNA TGCGCCACCCGGACTAGCGGAAGCACAGATACGCAGTATTTT.

The gene calls are TRBV21-1 and TRBJ2-5; whether TRBD2, the table's D call, matches the DNA was not checked. TRBV21-1 is deemed a pseudogene. There are 17 residues in the CDR3. The CDR3 spells CASSKVVLAGGRETQYF. The CDR3 nucleotides are TGTGCCAGCAGCAAAGTTGTCCTAGCGGGAGGGCGAGAGACCCAGTACTTC.

This clonotype was seen a handful of times. Possible read error: a much larger clone is one base away. The chain recombines TRBV7-3 with TRBJ2-1; D is undetermined. The CDR3 consists of 13 residues. Trimming removed 1 base at V and 2 bases at J, with 3 bases between. Germline CDR1 reads SGHTA; CDR2 reads FQGTGA. The chain's CDR3 is CASSLNPYNEQFF. CDR3 nucleotide sequence: TGTGCCAGCAGCTTAAACCCCTACAATGAGCAGTTCTTC. The full variable domain, completed using reference TRBV7-3 and TRBJ2-1, is GAGVSQTPSNKVTEKGKYVELRCDPISGHTALYWYRQSLGQGPEFLIYFQGTGAADDSGLPNDRFFAVRPEGSVSTLKIQRTERGDSAVYLCASSLNPYNEQFFGPGTRLTVL.

This clonotype was picked up many times. The DNA of the CDR3 is TGTGCCAGCAGCCAAGGTGGAAGCTCTGGAAACACCATATATTTT. Protein: CASSQGGSSGNTIYF. The V call is TRBV3-1, the J call TRBJ1-3; no reliable D call. With 1 base removed from V and 0 bases from J, the gap between germline ends came to 7 bases. The CDR3 length is 15 residues. Germline CDR1 LGHDT, CDR2 YNNKEL (reference sequence).

This clonotype was observed a handful of times. The chain is built from TRBV5-1 and TRBJ2-7; D may be TRBD1 (5 bases). Trimming took off 2 bases at V and 3 bases at J, with 24 bases between the two ends. This CDR3 is 18 amino acids long. The germline V gene encodes CDR1 SGHRS and CDR2 YFSETQ. CDR3 loop: CASSLRLGQQANHYEQYF. The CDR3, as DNA: TGCGCCAGCAGCTTAAGATTAGGACAACAGGCCAACCACTACGAGCAGTACTTC.

This clonotype was recorded at least ten times. The chain carries TRBV20-1 and TRBJ2-1; the match to TRBD2 covers 7 bases. Germline trimming cut 5 bases from V and 6 bases from J; bases unmatched to any gene: 7. Germline lookup yields CDR1 DFQATT and CDR2 SNEGSKA (reference sequence). This CDR3 has 13 amino acids. CDR3 DNA sequence: TGCAGTGCTCCCGGGGACTACAGCAATGAGCAGTTCTTC. Translated: CSAPGDYSNEQFF.

This clonotype was detected ten times or more. The rearrangement uses TRBV20-1 and TRBJ1-5; no definite D call. The germline V gene encodes CDR1 DFQATT and CDR2 SNEGSKA (reference sequence). CDR3 length equals 15 residues. V was pared by 3 bases and J by 0 bases, with 12 bases between. CDR3 DNA sequence: TGCAGTGCTAGCAAGGGAGGATATAGCAATCAGCCCCAGCATTTT. It yields the protein CSASKGGYSNQPQHF.

This chain connects TRBV5-1 to TRBJ1-2, with TRBD1 matching 8 bases. V shed 0 bases, J shed 7 bases, and the junction held 8 bases outside the gene matches. The germline V gene has CDR1 SGHRS and CDR2 YFSETQ. This CDR3 has 15 residues. CDR3 sequence: CASSLDGQGDRGYTF. DNA for the CDR3: TGCGCCAGCAGCTTGGATGGACAGGGCGATCGTGGCTACACCTTC.

This chain joins TRBV6-2 or TRBV6-3 and TRBJ1-2; D gene uncertain. Per the germline V gene, CDR1 is MNHEY and CDR2 is SVGEGT. The length of the CDR3 is 17 residues. V was clipped by 5 bases and J by 0 bases, with 19 bases between them. The CDR3 region has the DNA TGTGCCAGCAGTCTACAACCGTCCTCCGGAGCTAACTATGGCTACACCTTC. This codes for CASSLQPSSGANYGYTF.

This clonotype turned up a few times. The chain links TRBV5-8 to TRBJ2-7; tentatively, D is TRBD1 or TRBD2 (5 bases each). CDR3 length equals 15 residues. CDR1 and CDR2 (germline): SGHTS, YDEGEE. V lost 4 bases and J lost 0, with 14 bases in between. CDR3 protein: CASSGGWGSSYEQYF. CDR3 bases: TGTGCCAGCAGCGGGGGTTGGGGAAGCTCCTACGAGCAGTACTTC.

The sample holds many counts of this clonotype. The V call is TRBV5-1, the J call TRBJ2-3; TRBD1 is a possible D gene (7 bases). Germline V CDR1 and CDR2: SGHRS, YFSETQ. The CDR3 is made up of 16 amino acids. The V end was cut by 4 bases, the J end by 0 bases, with 15 bases between. The CDR3 DNA reads as TGCGCCAGCAGCCCTAACAGGGGACTGAGCACAGATACGCAGTATTTT. Translated: CASSPNRGLSTDTQYF.

This clonotype was seen repeatedly, ten times or more. The chain uses TRBV12-3 or TRBV12-4 and TRBJ2-1; TRBD2 aligns across 10 bases. The ends lost 5 bases at V and 5 bases at J; junction bases unmatched: 6. The CDR3 totals 15 residues. In DNA, the CDR3 is TGTGCCAGCAGTCTTCGGACTAGCGGCCACAATGAGCAGTTCTTC. This gives the protein CASSLRTSGHNEQFF.

There are a few counts of this clonotype. This sequence joins TRBV18 and TRBJ2-3; the match to TRBD2 covers 7 bases. Per the germline V gene, CDR1 is KGHSH and CDR2 is LQKENI. V dropped 0 bases and J dropped 5; count of bases not matched to a gene: 11. The CDR3 length is 17 residues. CDR3 sequence (DNA): TGTGCCAGCTCACCACCGGGGGGGAGCTCTCGGGGAGATACGCAGTATTTT. Translation gives CASSPPGGSSRGDTQYF.

V usage is TRBV10-3 and J usage is TRBJ2-1; the match to TRBD2 covers 12 bases. Germline V lookup: CDR1 ENHRY, CDR2 SYGVKD. Trimming took 5 bases from V and 7 from J; bases not matched to a gene: 9. The CDR3 length is 16 residues. CDR3: CAISLPSGRAENEQFF. In nucleotides, the CDR3 is TGTGCCATCAGTCTCCCTAGCGGGAGGGCCGAGAATGAGCAGTTCTTC.

This clonotype has ten or more counts. The CDR3 DNA reads TGTGCCAGCAGTTCATCAGGAGGCACCGGGGAGCTGTTTTTT. It encodes CASSSSGGTGELFF. V is TRBV28 and J is TRBJ2-2; possible D gene TRBD2, 5 bases. The CDR3 spans 14 residues. The germline V gene has CDR1 MDHEN and CDR2 SYDVKM. V was shortened by 4 bases and J by 4 bases, with 10 bases between the two germline ends.